This T cell receptor (beta chain) was sequenced during a study of blood T cell repertoires in COVID-19. Source study methods: For nucleated cells, counts were estimated from reference gene primer amplification. The protocol was immunoSEQ multiplex PCR, while the TCRdb copy is restricted to in-frame clones and leaves out a portion. The DNA gave D and trimming, while V, J and clone size come from that table. The data hold about 160,000 clones, with roughly 90% observed a single time. The CDR3 is 13 residues long. V lost 9 bases and J lost 2, with 11 bases in between. Germline lookup yields CDR1 MGHDK and CDR2 SYGVNS.

The sequence was collected from a woman in her forties or fifties who had recovered from COVID-19. The sequenced sample was PBMCs or T cells enriched from blood (not recorded which). J is TRBJ1-3 and V is TRBV25-1; D gene uncertain. CDR3 protein: CASNLGAGNTIYF. DNA for the CDR3: TGTGCCAGTAATCTAGGAGCTGGAAACACCATATATTTT.